This T cell receptor (beta chain) was found in a study of blood T cell repertoires in COVID-19. Authors' data handling: Reference gene primer amplification gave estimated nucleated cell counts. Measured with immunoSEQ multiplex PCR; TCRdb has only the in-frame clones, and not every one. V, J and clone size derive from that table, while D and trimming were established from the DNA sequence. The sample carries about 180,000 clones, about 80% recorded once. Germline V gene data show CDR1 as GTSNPN and CDR2 as SVGIG (reference sequence). Trimming left V 0 bases short and J 4 bases short, with 9 bases between. CDR3 length: 13 amino acids.

This sequence originates from a woman between 70 and 85 years old with acute or convalescent COVID-19. Sequencing was done on a sample of peripheral blood. The rearrangement joins TRBV30 to TRBJ1-1, with D tentatively TRBD1 (6 bases). Here the CDR3 reads CAWSVSRGTEAFF. DNA of the CDR3: TGTGCCTGGAGTGTTTCCAGGGGCACTGAAGCTTTCTTT.